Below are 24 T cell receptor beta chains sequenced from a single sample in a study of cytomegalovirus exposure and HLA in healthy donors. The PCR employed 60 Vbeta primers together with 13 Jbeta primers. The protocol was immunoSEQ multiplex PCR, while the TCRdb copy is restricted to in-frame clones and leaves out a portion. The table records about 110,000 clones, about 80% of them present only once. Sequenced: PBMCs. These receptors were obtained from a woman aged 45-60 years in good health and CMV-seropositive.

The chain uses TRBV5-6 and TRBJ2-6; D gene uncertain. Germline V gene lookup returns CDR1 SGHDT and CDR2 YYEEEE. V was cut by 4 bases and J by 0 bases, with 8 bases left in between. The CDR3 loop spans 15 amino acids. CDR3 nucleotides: TGTGCCAGCAGCGGATGGAGCTCTGGGGCCAACGTCCTGACTTTC. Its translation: CASSGWSSGANVLTF.

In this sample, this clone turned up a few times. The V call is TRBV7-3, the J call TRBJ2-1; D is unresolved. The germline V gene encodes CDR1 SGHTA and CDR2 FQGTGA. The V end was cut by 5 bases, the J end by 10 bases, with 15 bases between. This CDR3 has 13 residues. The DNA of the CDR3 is TGTGCCAGCAGCGCGTCACAGAGCCAAGAGCAGTTCTTC. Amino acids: CASSASQSQEQFF.

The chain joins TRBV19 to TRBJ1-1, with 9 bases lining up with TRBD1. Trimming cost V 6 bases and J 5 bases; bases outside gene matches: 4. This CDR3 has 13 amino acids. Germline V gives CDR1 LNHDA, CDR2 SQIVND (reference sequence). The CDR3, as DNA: TGTGCCAGTAGCTGGACAGGGGAAACTGAAGCTTTCTTT. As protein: CASSWTGETEAFF.

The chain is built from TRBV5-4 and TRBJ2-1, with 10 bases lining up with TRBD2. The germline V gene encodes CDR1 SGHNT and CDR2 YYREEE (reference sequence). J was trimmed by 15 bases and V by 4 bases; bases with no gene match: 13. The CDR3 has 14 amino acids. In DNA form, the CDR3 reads TGTGCCAGCAGCGAACCGCTAGCGGGAGTAGTTCCGTTCTTC. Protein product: CASSEPLAGVVPFF.

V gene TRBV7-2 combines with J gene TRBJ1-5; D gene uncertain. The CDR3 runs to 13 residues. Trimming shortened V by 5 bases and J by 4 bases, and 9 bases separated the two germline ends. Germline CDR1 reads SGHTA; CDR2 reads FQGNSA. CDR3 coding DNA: TGTGCCAGCAGCCTAAGCAGGAATCAGCCCCAGCATTTT. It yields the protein CASSLSRNQPQHF.

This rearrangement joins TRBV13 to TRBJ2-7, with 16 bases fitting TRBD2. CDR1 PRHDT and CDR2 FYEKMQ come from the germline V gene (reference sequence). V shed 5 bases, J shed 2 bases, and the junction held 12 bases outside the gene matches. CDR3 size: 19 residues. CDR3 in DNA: TGTGCCAGCAGCCCGGGACTAGCGGGAGGGCCCATGAGTCCCTACGAGCAGTACTTC. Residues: CASSPGLAGGPMSPYEQYF.

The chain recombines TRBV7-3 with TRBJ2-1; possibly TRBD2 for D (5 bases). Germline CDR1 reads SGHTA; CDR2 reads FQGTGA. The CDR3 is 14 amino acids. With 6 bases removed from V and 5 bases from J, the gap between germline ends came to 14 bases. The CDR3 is CASSSGLPDNEQFF. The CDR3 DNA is TGTGCCAGCAGTTCCGGACTTCCCGACAATGAGCAGTTCTTC.

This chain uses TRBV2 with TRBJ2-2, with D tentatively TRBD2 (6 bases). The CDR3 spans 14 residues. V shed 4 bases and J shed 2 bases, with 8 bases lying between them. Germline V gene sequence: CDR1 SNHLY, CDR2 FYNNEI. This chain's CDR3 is CASSAGRNTGELFF. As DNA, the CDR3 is TGTGCCAGCAGTGCCGGGAGAAACACCGGGGAGCTGTTTTTT. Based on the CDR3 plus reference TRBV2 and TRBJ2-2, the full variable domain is EPEVTQTPSHQVTQMGQEVILRCVPISNHLYFYWYRQILGQKVEFLVSFYNNEISEKSEIFDDQFSVERPDGSNFTLKIRSTKLEDSAMYFCASSAGRNTGELFFGEGSRLTVL.

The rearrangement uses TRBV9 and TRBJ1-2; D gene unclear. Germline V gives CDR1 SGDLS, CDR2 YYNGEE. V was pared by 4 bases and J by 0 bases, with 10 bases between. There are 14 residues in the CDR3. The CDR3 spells CASSPWSPNYGYTF. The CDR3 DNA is TGTGCCAGCAGCCCGTGGAGTCCTAACTATGGCTACACCTTC.

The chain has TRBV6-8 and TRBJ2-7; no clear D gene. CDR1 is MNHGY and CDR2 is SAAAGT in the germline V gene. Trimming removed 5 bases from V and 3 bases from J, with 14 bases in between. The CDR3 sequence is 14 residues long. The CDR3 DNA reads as TGTGCCAGCAGTGAACACTCAGGAATCTACGAGCAGTACTTC. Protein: CASSEHSGIYEQYF.

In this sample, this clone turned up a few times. The chain's CDR3 is CASTYTGTSGINEQFF. In nucleotides, the CDR3 is TGTGCCAGCACCTACACCGGGACTAGCGGGATAAATGAGCAGTTCTTC. This sequence joins TRBV9 and TRBJ2-1; 13 positions agree with TRBD2. CDR3 length: 16 residues. Trimming removed 6 bases from V and 7 bases from J; junction bases left unmatched: 10. Germline V CDR1 and CDR2: SGDLS, YYNGEE.

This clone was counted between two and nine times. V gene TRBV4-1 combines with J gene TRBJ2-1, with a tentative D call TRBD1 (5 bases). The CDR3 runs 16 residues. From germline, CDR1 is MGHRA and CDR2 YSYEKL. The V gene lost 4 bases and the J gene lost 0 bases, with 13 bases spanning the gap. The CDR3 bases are TGCGCCAGCAGCCCTCAGGGCGGAGACTCCTACAATGAGCAGTTCTTC. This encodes CASSPQGGDSYNEQFF.

CDR3 bases: TGTGCCAGCAGCTTAGGGACAGGGGCCTACGAGCAGTACTTC. Its translation is CASSLGTGAYEQYF. J is TRBJ2-7 and V is TRBV13; 8 nucleotides match TRBD1. Per the germline V gene, CDR1 is PRHDT and CDR2 is FYEKMQ (reference sequence). CDR3 size: 14 residues. V shed 0 bases, J shed 2 bases, and the junction held 0 bases outside the gene matches. The whole variable domain, filled in from reference TRBV13 and TRBJ2-7, reads AAGVIQSPRHLIKEKRETATLKCYPIPRHDTVYWYQQGPGQDPQFLISFYEKMQSDKGSIPDRFSAQQFSDYHSELNMSSLELGDSALYFCASSLGTGAYEQYFGPGTRLTVT.

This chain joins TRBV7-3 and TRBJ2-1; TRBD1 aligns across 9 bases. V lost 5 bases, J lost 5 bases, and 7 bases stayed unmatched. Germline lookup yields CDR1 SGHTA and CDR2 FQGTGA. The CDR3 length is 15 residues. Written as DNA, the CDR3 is TGTGCCAGCAGCCACGAGGGACAGGGACACAATGAGCAGTTCTTC. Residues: CASSHEGQGHNEQFF.

This CDR3 reads CASSPAVNTEAFF. For the CDR3, the DNA is TGTGCCAGCAGTCCCGCGGTGAACACTGAAGCTTTCTTT. This chain joins TRBV27 and TRBJ1-1; D not certain. CDR3 size: 13 residues. CDR1 MNHEY and CDR2 SMNVEV come from the germline V gene (reference sequence). The ends were cut back, 5 bases at V and 0 bases at J, with 7 bases in the middle.

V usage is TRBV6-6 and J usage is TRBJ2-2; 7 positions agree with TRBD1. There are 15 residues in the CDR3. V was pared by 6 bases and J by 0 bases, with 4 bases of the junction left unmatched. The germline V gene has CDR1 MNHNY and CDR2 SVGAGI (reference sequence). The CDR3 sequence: CASRPQGTNTGELFF. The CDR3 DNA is TGTGCCAGCAGACCACAGGGGACGAACACCGGGGAGCTGTTTTTT.

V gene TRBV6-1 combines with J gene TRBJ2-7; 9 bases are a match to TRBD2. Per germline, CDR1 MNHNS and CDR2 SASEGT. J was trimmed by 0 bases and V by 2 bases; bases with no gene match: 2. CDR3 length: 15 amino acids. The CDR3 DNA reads TGTGCCAGCAGTGAACTAGCGGGGAGCTCCTACGAGCAGTACTTC. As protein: CASSELAGSSYEQYF.

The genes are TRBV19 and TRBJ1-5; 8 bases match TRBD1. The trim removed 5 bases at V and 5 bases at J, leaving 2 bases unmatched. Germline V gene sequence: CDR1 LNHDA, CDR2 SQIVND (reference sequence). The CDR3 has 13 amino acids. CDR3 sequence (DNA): TGTGCCAGTAGTGGACAGGGATATCAGCCCCAGCATTTT. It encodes CASSGQGYQPQHF.

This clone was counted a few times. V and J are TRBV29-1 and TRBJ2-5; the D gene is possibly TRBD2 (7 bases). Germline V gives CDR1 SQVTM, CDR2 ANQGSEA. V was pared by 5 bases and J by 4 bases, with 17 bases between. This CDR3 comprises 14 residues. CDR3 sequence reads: CSVRGGPRSETQYF. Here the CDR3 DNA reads TGCAGCGTTAGGGGGGGGCCCCGGTCAGAGACCCAGTACTTC. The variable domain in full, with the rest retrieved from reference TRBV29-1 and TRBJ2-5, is SAVISQKPSRDICQRGTSLTIQCQVDSQVTMMFWYRQQPGQSLTLIATANQGSEATYESGFVIDKFPISRPNLTFSTLTVSNMSPEDSSIYLCSVRGGPRSETQYFGPGTRLLVL.

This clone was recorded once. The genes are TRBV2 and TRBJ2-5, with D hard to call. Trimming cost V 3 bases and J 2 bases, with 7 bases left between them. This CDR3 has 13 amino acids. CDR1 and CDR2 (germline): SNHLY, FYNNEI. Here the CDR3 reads CASSERMQETQYF. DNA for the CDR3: TGTGCCAGCAGTGAGCGGATGCAAGAGACCCAGTACTTC.

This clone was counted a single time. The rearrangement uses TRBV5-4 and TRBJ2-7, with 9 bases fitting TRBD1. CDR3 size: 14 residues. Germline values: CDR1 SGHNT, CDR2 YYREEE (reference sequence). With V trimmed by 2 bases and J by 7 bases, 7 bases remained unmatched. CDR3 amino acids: CASSLGQGPLEQYF. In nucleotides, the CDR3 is TGTGCCAGCAGCTTAGGACAGGGGCCTTTGGAGCAGTACTTC.

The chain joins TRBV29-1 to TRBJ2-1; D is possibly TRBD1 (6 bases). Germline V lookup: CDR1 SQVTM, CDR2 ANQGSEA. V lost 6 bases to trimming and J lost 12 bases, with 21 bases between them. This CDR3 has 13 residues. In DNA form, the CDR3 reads TGCAGCGTCCAGGTTGGTTGGGGGCGGGTGCAGTTCTTC. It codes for CSVQVGWGRVQFF.

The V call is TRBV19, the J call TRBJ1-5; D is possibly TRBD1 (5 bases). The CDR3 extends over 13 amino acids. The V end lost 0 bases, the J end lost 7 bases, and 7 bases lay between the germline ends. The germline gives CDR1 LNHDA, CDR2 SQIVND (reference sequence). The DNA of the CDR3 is TGTGCCAGTAGTATAGAGGGGCGACAGCCCCAGCATTTT. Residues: CASSIEGRQPQHF.

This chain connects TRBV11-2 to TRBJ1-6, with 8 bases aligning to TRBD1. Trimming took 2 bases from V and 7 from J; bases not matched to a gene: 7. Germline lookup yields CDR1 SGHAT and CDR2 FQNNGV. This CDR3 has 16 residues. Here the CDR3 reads CASSLSRDRRNSPLHF. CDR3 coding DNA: TGTGCCAGCAGCTTATCCCGGGACAGGCGGAATTCACCCCTCCACTTT. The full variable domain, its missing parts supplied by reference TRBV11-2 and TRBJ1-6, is EAGVAQSPRYKIIEKRQSVAFWCNPISGHATLYWYQQILGQGPKLLIQFQNNGVVDDSQLPKDRFSAERLKGVDSTLKIQPAKLEDSAVYLCASSLSRDRRNSPLHFGNGTRLTVT.